The rows below give T cell receptor beta chains drawn from one sample of a study of cytomegalovirus exposure and HLA in healthy donors. Method: immunoSEQ multiplex PCR; TCRdb's copy keeps in-frame clones and lacks some. Its table records more than 90,000 clones. Sequencing was done on a sample of PBMCs. All receptors derive from a man in his forties or fifties in good health and CMV-seropositive. CDR3s include the opening cysteine and the closing phenylalanine or tryptophan. D genes are given only for firm matches.

d_gene	j_gene	len	v_gene	CDR3aa	CDR3nt
TRBD1	TRBJ1-1	17	TRBV4-3	CASSQARDRVVNTEAFF	TGCGCCAGCAGCCAAGCTCGGGACAGGGTCGTGAACACTGAAGCTTTCTTT
.	TRBJ2-3	13	TRBV12-5	CASGSRLGDTQYF	TGTGCTAGTGGTTCACGACTGGGAGATACGCAGTATTTT
.	TRBJ2-3	13	TRBV28	CASSLTQGIPQYF	TGTGCCAGCAGTTTAACTCAGGGTATCCCGCAGTATTTT
.	TRBJ2-3	16	TRBV28	CASSRTGTAGPDTQYF	TGTGCCAGCAGTAGAACAGGGACCGCGGGCCCAGATACGCAGTATTTT
TRBD1	TRBJ2-1	15	TRBV28	CASSPGTGKRNEQFF	TGTGCCAGCAGCCCAGGGACAGGCAAGCGGAATGAGCAGTTCTTC
TRBD1	TRBJ2-1	17	TRBV10-3	CAISPGQGAGSYNEQFF	TGTGCCATCAGCCCGGGACAGGGGGCTGGCTCCTACAATGAGCAGTTCTTC
.	TRBJ2-5	17	TRBV10-3	CAISKSLGGQLEETQYF	TGTGCCATCAGTAAGAGTCTGGGGGGACAGCTAGAAGAGACCCAGTACTTC
.	TRBJ2-1	15	TRBV10-3	CAISREGSSYNEQFF	TGTGCCATCAGTCGGGAAGGGAGCTCCTACAATGAGCAGTTCTTC
.	TRBJ1-2	15	TRBV10-3	CAISEASQGQRGYTF	TGTGCCATCAGTGAGGCAAGTCAAGGCCAGCGGGGCTACACCTTC
.	TRBJ1-4	13	TRBV28	CAAGDLGQEKLFF	TGTGCCGCAGGGGATTTGGGCCAGGAAAAACTGTTTTTT
TRBD2	TRBJ2-3	15	TRBV7-2	CASSLAAGEVDTQYF	TGTGCCAGCAGCTTAGCTGCGGGAGAGGTGGATACGCAGTATTTT
.	TRBJ2-7	14	TRBV28	CASSLEAGTYEQYF	TGTGCCAGCAGTTTGGAGGCGGGAACCTACGAGCAGTACTTC
.	TRBJ1-4	15	TRBV28	CASEPWGGANEKLFF	TGTGCCAGCGAGCCATGGGGGGGGGCAAATGAAAAACTGTTTTTT
TRBD1	TRBJ2-1	15	TRBV6-4	CASSARQGTYNEQFF	TGTGCCAGCAGTGCCCGACAGGGAACATACAATGAGCAGTTCTTC
.	TRBJ1-2	14	TRBV9	CASSVDGGAGGYTF	TGTGCCAGCAGCGTAGACGGTGGGGCTGGTGGCTACACCTTC
.	TRBJ2-7	11	TRBV2	CASQGRYEQYF	TGTGCCAGTCAGGGGCGTTACGAGCAGTACTTC
TRBD2	TRBJ2-3	17	TRBV9	CASSVMTSGRDTDTQYF	TGTGCCAGCAGCGTAATGACTAGCGGGAGGGACACAGATACGCAGTATTTT
.	TRBJ2-5	15	TRBV6-6	CASSLSGGGQETQYF	TGTGCCAGCAGTTTATCGGGGGGCGGCCAAGAGACCCAGTACTTC
TRBD1	TRBJ1-2	14	TRBV29-1	CSVPDYRGEGGYTF	TGCAGCGTTCCTGACTACAGGGGCGAGGGAGGCTACACCTTC
.	TRBJ2-3	16	TRBV7-2	CASSSWSSQSTDTQYF	TGTGCCAGCAGCTCGTGGAGTAGCCAATCCACAGATACGCAGTATTTT
TRBD1	TRBJ1-4	14	TRBV18	CASSPADRGEKLFF	TGTGCCAGCTCACCTGCGGACAGGGGTGAAAAACTGTTTTTT
.	TRBJ2-7	15	TRBV19	CASRPTGGGTYEQYF	TGTGCCAGTAGACCGACCGGTGGGGGGACCTACGAGCAGTACTTC
TRBD2	TRBJ2-7	14	TRBV18	CASSPAGEGYEQYF	TGTGCCAGCTCCCCAGCGGGAGAAGGCTACGAGCAGTACTTC
.	TRBJ2-7	13	TRBV30	CAWGQDYSYEQYF	TGTGCCTGGGGACAGGACTACTCCTACGAGCAGTACTTC
.	TRBJ1-6	15	TRBV6-5	CASSYSTRDNSPLHF	TGTGCCAGCAGTTACTCAACTAGGGATAATTCACCCCTCCACTTT
.	TRBJ2-2	16	TRBV18	CASSPRGSPYTGELFF	TGTGCCAGCTCACCAAGGGGGTCACCCTACACCGGGGAGCTGTTTTTT
.	TRBJ1-5	14	TRBV19	CASSNRERNQPQHF	TGTGCCAGTAGTAACCGGGAAAGGAATCAGCCCCAGCATTTT
.	TRBJ1-2	13	TRBV7-9	CASSLSRSEGYTF	TGTGCCAGCAGCTTAAGTCGGTCGGAGGGCTACACCTTC
.	TRBJ1-1	15	TRBV5-6	CASSVTTGPNTEAFF	TGTGCCAGCAGCGTGACGACAGGACCGAACACTGAAGCTTTCTTT
.	TRBJ1-4	16	TRBV14	CASSQGAGWSNEKLFF	TGTGCCAGCAGCCAAGGGGCAGGGTGGAGTAATGAAAAACTGTTTTTT
.	TRBJ1-4	16	TRBV21-1	CASSLEHRGLEEKLFF	TGTGCCAGCAGCTTAGAGCACAGGGGGCTAGAAGAAAAACTGTTTTTT
TRBD2	TRBJ2-1	16	TRBV5-1	CASSLFGTSGNNEQFF	TGCGCCAGCAGCTTGTTCGGGACTAGCGGGAACAATGAGCAGTTCTTC
TRBD1	TRBJ2-5	14	TRBV5-1	CASSYGQGEETQYF	TGCGCCAGCAGCTACGGACAGGGTGAAGAGACCCAGTACTTC
TRBD2	TRBJ2-1	17	TRBV6-1	CASSELAGEVFYNEQFF	TGTGCCAGCAGTGAATTAGCGGGAGAAGTATTCTACAATGAGCAGTTCTTC
.	TRBJ1-1	13	TRBV6-5	CASSPPGNTEAFF	TGTGCCAGCAGTCCGCCGGGGAACACTGAAGCTTTCTTT
TRBD2	TRBJ2-6	16	TRBV19	CASSIDGGAGANVLTF	TGTGCCAGTAGTATAGATGGGGGGGCTGGGGCCAACGTCCTGACTTTC
.	TRBJ1-4	11	TRBV19	CASRLSEKLFF	TGTGCCAGTAGGCTGAGTGAAAAACTGTTTTTT
.	TRBJ2-7	14	TRBV10-2	CASTRLGGAHEQYF	TGCGCCAGCACCCGCTTGGGGGGGGCCCACGAGCAGTACTTC
.	TRBJ2-5	15	TRBV5-8	CASSLVGGSLETQYF	TGTGCCAGCAGCTTGGTAGGAGGGTCGCTGGAGACCCAGTACTTC
TRBD2	TRBJ2-1	16	TRBV27	CASSLGLAGSYNEQFF	TGTGCCAGCAGTTTAGGTCTAGCGGGATCCTACAATGAGCAGTTCTTC
TRBD2	TRBJ2-7	14	TRBV28	CASGLAGAVYEQYF	TGTGCCAGCGGACTAGCGGGAGCAGTCTACGAGCAGTACTTC
.	TRBJ2-6	19	TRBV9	CASSPGGGQGASGANVLTF	TGTGCCAGCAGCCCAGGGGGAGGGCAGGGGGCGTCTGGGGCCAACGTCCTGACTTTC
TRBD2	TRBJ2-2	19	TRBV19	CASSTRWGGRASDTGELFF	TGTGCCAGTAGTACCCGGTGGGGCGGGAGGGCCTCCGACACCGGGGAGCTGTTTTTT
.	TRBJ2-5	16	TRBV5-4	CASSLGGLRSQETQYF	TGTGCCAGCAGCTTGGGCGGCTTGCGCTCTCAAGAGACCCAGTACTTC
TRBD2	TRBJ2-7	16	TRBV28	CASSLGGASGRYEQYF	TGTGCCAGCAGTTTAGGGGGTGCGAGCGGGAGATACGAGCAGTACTTC
TRBD2	TRBJ2-7	14	TRBV10-3	CAIARLAGTGEQYF	TGTGCCATCGCTCGGCTAGCGGGAACGGGCGAGCAGTACTTC
.	TRBJ2-2	18	TRBV7-9	CASSARLLASANTGELFF	TGTGCCAGCAGCGCGCGCCTACTAGCATCCGCGAACACCGGGGAGCTGTTTTTT
.	TRBJ1-1	12	TRBV5-6	CAPSGGNTEAFF	TGTGCCCCATCCGGGGGGAACACTGAAGCTTTCTTT
.	TRBJ1-6	16	TRBV28	CASSSSGTGANSPLHF	.
TRBD2	TRBJ2-3	17	TRBV4-2	CASSRRLAGGRTDTQYF	TGTGCCAGCAGCCGCCGACTAGCGGGAGGGAGGACAGATACGCAGTATTTT
TRBD2	TRBJ2-3	14	TRBV9	CASSSRGEGDTQYF	TGTGCCAGCAGCTCTCGTGGGGAGGGAGATACGCAGTATTTT
TRBD2	TRBJ2-1	16	TRBV5-1	CASNFLAGAVYNEQFF	TGCGCCAGCAACTTCCTAGCGGGAGCAGTGTACAATGAGCAGTTCTTC
TRBD1	TRBJ1-3	15	TRBV9	CASSQQTGAGNTIYF	TGTGCCAGCAGTCAGCAGACAGGGGCTGGAAACACCATATATTTT
.	TRBJ2-7	14	TRBV28	CASRGGGSTYEQYF	TGTGCCAGCAGGGGAGGCGGATCCACCTACGAGCAGTACTTC